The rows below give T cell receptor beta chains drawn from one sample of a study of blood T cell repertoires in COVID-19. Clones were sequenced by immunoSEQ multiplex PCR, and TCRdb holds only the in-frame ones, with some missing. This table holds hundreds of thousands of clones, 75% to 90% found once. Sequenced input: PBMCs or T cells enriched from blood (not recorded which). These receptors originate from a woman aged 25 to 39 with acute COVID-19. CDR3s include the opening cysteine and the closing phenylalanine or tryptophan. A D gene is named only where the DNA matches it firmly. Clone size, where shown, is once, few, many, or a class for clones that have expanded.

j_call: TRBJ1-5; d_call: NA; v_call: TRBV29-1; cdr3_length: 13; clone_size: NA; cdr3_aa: CSVETDSNQPQHF; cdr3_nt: TGCAGCGTTGAAACAGATAGCAATCAGCCCCAGCATTTT
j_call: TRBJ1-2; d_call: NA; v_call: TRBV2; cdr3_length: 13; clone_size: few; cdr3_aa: CASSVEGPDGYTF; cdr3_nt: TGTGCCAGCAGTGTGGAGGGACCCGACGGCTACACCTTC
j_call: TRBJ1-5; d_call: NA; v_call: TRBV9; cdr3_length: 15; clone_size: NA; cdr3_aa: CASSVGAGDIQPQHF; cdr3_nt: TGTGCCAGCAGCGTAGGGGCAGGGGATATACAGCCCCAGCATTTT
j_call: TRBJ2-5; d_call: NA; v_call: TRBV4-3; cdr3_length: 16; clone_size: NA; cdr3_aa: CASSQDRRLPGETQYF; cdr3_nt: TGCGCCAGCAGCCAAGATCGTCGACTACCGGGGGAGACCCAGTACTTC
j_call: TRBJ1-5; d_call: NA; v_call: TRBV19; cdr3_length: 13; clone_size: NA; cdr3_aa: CASSVALYQPQHF; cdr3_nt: TGTGCCAGTAGTGTGGCCTTATATCAGCCCCAGCATTTT
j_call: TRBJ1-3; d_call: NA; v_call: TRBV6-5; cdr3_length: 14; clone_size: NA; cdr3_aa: CASRLTGTGNTIYF; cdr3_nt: TGTGCCAGCAGACTAACAGGGACTGGAAACACCATATATTTT
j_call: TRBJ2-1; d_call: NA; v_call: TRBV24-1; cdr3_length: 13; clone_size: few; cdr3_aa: CATRDGGNNEQFF; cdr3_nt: TGTGCCACCCGTGACGGCGGCAACAATGAGCAGTTCTTC
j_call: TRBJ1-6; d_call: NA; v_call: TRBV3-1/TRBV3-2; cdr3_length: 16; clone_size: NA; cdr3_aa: CASSQDRPMDNSPLHF; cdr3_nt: TGTGCCAGCAGCCAAGACAGGCCTATGGATAATTCACCCCTCCACTTT
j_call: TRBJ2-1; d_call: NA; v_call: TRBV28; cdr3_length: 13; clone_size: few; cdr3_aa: CASSRSSYNEQFF; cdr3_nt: TGTGCCAGCAGTAGGAGCTCCTACAATGAGCAGTTCTTC
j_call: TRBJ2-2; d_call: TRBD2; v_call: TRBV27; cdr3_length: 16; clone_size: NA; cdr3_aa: CASSPRTSGMTGELFF; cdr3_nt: TGTGCCAGCAGTCCGCGGACTAGCGGGATGACCGGGGAGCTGTTTTTT
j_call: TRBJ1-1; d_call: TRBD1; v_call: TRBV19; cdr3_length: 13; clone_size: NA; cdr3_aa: CASSTDRAPEAFF; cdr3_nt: TGTGCCAGTAGTACGGACAGGGCGCCTGAAGCTTTCTTT
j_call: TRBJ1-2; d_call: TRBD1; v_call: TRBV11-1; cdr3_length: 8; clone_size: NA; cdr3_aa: CAGGQGEF; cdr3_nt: TGTGCCGGCGGACAGGGCGAATTC
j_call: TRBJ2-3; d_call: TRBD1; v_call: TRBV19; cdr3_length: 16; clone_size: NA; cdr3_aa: CASSTQDRGFTDTQYF; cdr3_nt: TGTGCCAGTAGTACCCAGGACAGGGGGTTCACAGATACGCAGTATTTT
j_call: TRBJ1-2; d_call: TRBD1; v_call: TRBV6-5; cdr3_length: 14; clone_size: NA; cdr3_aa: CASSYSQGARGYTF; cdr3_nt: TGTGCCAGCAGTTACTCACAGGGGGCGAGGGGCTACACCTTC
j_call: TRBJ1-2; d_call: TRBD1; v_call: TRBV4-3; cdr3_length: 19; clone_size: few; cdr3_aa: CASSQDSPKTGEDNYGYTF; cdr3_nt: TGCGCCAGCAGCCAAGATTCACCCAAGACAGGGGAGGATAACTATGGCTACACCTTC
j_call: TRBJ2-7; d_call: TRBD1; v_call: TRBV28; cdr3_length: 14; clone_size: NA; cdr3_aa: CASSTGTGFYEQYF; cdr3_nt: TGTGCCAGCAGCACCGGGACAGGGTTCTACGAGCAGTACTTC
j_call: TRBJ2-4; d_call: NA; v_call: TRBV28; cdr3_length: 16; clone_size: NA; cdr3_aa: CASRGGDILAKNIQYF; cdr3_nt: TGTGCCAGCAGGGGGGGGGACATATTAGCCAAAAACATTCAGTACTTC